Following are 15 T cell receptor beta chains from one sample sequenced in a study of CD8+CD57+ T cells in acquired aplastic anemia. The study profiled TCR beta VDJ and CDR3 using genomic DNA as template. TCRdb called the reads again in MiXCR, with one record for every CDR3 protein. The table has approximately 270,000 distinct CDR3 sequences, 45% to 70% seen once. What was sequenced was sorted CD4+, CD8+, or CD8+CD57+ T cells (not recorded which) from PBMCs. The receptor set was obtained from a human donor with severe aplastic anemia or a healthy control (not recorded which).

The chain recombines TRBV7-8 with TRBJ2-7; 7 nucleotides agree with TRBD1. Germline CDR1 reads SGHVS; CDR2 reads FQNEAQ. The junction had 3 bases not matched to a gene; V was cut back by 5 bases and J by 2 bases. The CDR3 loop spans 13 amino acids. The CDR3, as DNA: TGTGCCAGCAGCCCGACAGGGACCTACGAGCAGTACTTC. Its translation is CASSPTGTYEQYF.

There are many counts of this clonotype. This chain joins TRBV19 and TRBJ2-5; TRBD1 matches 9 bases. The length of the CDR3 is 17 residues. Germline-derived CDR1 and CDR2 are LNHDA and SQIVND (reference sequence). J gave up 5 bases and V 2 bases, and 12 bases lay outside the gene matches. CDR3 nucleotide sequence: TGTGCCAGTAGTATACGGGGACAGGGAGCATTACGGGAGACCCAGTACTTC. Protein sequence: CASSIRGQGALRETQYF.

The rearrangement joins TRBV25-1 to TRBJ1-2, with a weak D call TRBD1 (5 bases). The V gene lost 1 base and the J gene lost 2 bases, with 17 bases spanning the gap. CDR1 and CDR2 from the germline V gene are MGHDK and SYGVNS. This CDR3 is built from 17 residues. The CDR3 loop reads CASSEWGLMGENYGYTF. CDR3 DNA sequence: TGTGCCAGCAGTGAATGGGGACTCATGGGAGAAAACTATGGCTACACCTTC.

V gene TRBV7-6 combines with J gene TRBJ2-7, with D tentatively TRBD2 (6 bases). This CDR3 comprises 15 residues. Trimming shortened V by 0 bases and J by 5 bases, and 14 bases separated the two germline ends. The V gene's germline CDR1 is SGHVS and CDR2 FNYEAQ. The DNA for the CDR3 is TGTGCCAGCAGCTTAGCGCCGGGCCGGGGGAACGAGCAGTACTTC. This sequence encodes CASSLAPGRGNEQYF.

J is TRBJ1-2 and V is TRBV19, with 8 positions matching TRBD1. The V gene's germline CDR1 is LNHDA and CDR2 SQIVND (reference sequence). The CDR3 totals 14 residues. Trimming removed 1 base from V and 8 bases from J; junction bases left unmatched: 6. CDR3 nucleotides: TGTGCCAGTAGTATAGGAAGGACAGGGAGCGGCTACACCTTC. This encodes CASSIGRTGSGYTF. The complete variable domain, with remaining parts taken from reference TRBV19 and TRBJ1-2, reads DGGITQSPKYLFRKEGQNVTLSCEQNLNHDAMYWYRQDPGQGLRLIYYSQIVNDFQKGDIAEGYSVSREKKESFPLTVTSAQKNPTAFYLCASSIGRTGSGYTFGSGTRLTVV.

The genes are TRBV20-1 and TRBJ1-6; D not resolved. V lost 0 bases and J lost 16, with 10 bases in between. From germline, CDR1 is DFQATT and CDR2 SNEGSKA (reference sequence). The CDR3 runs to 11 residues. CDR3: CSARDGSSLHF. The CDR3 coding sequence is TGCAGTGCTAGAGATGGCTCCTCACTCCACTTT.

This CDR3 is CATSSTGGSDTQYF. For the CDR3, the DNA is TGTGCCACCAGCAGTACAGGGGGTTCAGATACGCAGTATTTT. V gene TRBV15 combines with J gene TRBJ2-3; 8 nucleotides agree with TRBD1. With 3 bases clipped from V and 4 bases from J, the junction kept 3 bases outside the gene matches. The CDR3 has 14 amino acids. Germline-derived CDR1 and CDR2 are LNHNV and YYDKDF (reference sequence).

This rearrangement joins TRBV12-3 or TRBV12-4 to TRBJ2-1, with D tentatively TRBD1 or TRBD2 (6 bases each). The length of the CDR3 is 14 residues. With 5 bases removed from V and 10 bases from J, the gap between germline ends came to 18 bases. The CDR3 is CASSRETGSIEQFF. CDR3 nucleotides: TGTGCCAGCAGTCGGGAGACAGGTTCAATCGAGCAGTTCTTC.

This clonotype was found a few times. The V gene is TRBV9, the J gene TRBJ2-7, with D perhaps matching TRBD1 or TRBD2 (5 bases each). V gave up 4 bases and J gave up 7 bases, with 15 bases separating them. Germline CDR1 reads SGDLS; CDR2 reads YYNGEE. CDR3 length: 13 residues. The DNA for the CDR3 is TGTGCCAGCAGCCAGGGACCCGGTGGGGAGCAGTACTTC. This sequence encodes CASSQGPGGEQYF.

The table lists this clonotype with a few counts. V is TRBV7-9 and J is TRBJ2-7; the D is unclear. In germline, CDR1 is SEHNR, CDR2 FQNEAQ (reference sequence). Between the trimmed V and J ends, which lost 1 base and 6 bases, there was a span of 10 bases. The CDR3 is 13 amino acids. The CDR3 sequence: CASSLGQTSEQYF. CDR3 coding DNA: TGTGCCAGCAGCTTAGGTCAGACAAGCGAGCAGTACTTC.

V and J are TRBV29-1 and TRBJ1-2; D gene ambiguous. The CDR3 length is 11 residues. Looked up from germline, CDR1 is SQVTM and CDR2 is ANQGSEA. The CDR3, as DNA: TGCAGTGGTTCAGGCGGCTATGGCTACACCTTC. This translates into CSGSGGYGYTF.

V gene TRBV7-2 combines with J gene TRBJ1-1, with no clear D. From germline, CDR1 is SGHTA and CDR2 FQGNSA. The V end lost 1 base, the J end lost 6 bases, and 3 bases lay between the germline ends. This CDR3 comprises 11 residues. CDR3 region: CASSLEAEAFF. In nucleotides, the CDR3 is TGTGCCAGCAGCTTAGAGGCTGAAGCTTTCTTT.

The genes are TRBV7-6 and TRBJ1-6; D is possibly TRBD1 (5 bases). The germline gives CDR1 SGHVS, CDR2 FNYEAQ. The germline V and J ends were trimmed by 4 bases and 7 bases, with 17 bases remaining between them. The CDR3 has 16 residues. CDR3 nucleotides: TGTGCCAGCAGCTCCAGCGGGGACGCAATAAATTCACCCCTCCACTTT. It translates to CASSSSGDAINSPLHF.

This clonotype was detected only once. This chain connects TRBV20-1 to TRBJ1-1; D unclear. The CDR3 sequence is 13 residues long. Trimming shortened V by 2 bases and J by 1 base, and 8 bases separated the two germline ends. Germline values: CDR1 DFQATT, CDR2 SNEGSKA (reference sequence). The CDR3 region is CSARYSENTEAFF. In DNA form, the CDR3 reads TGCAGTGCTAGATACAGTGAGAACACTGAAGCTTTCTTT.

As to this clonotype: A read error is likely, as this CDR3 ends without the conserved phenylalanine or tryptophan. The rearrangement joins TRBV24-1 to TRBJ2-7; D is uncertain. This CDR3 is built from 13 residues. V was shortened by 4 bases and J by 2 bases, with 8 bases between the two germline ends. Germline V gene lookup returns CDR1 KGHDR and CDR2 SFDVKD. CDR3 sequence: CATSDFNAYEQYL. In nucleotides, the CDR3 is TGTGCCACCAGTGACTTCAACGCCTACGAGCAGTACCTC.